This entry concerns a single T cell receptor beta chain. The specificity of this receptor is unknown. No much larger clone exists at a distance of one base, and base qualities are not known. From its cysteine to its phenylalanine, the CDR3 spans 15 amino acids. Just CDR3 DNA is preserved here, 45 bases in frame from base 1. CDR1 and CDR2, per the germline V gene, are SNHLY and FYNNEI. Trimmed from V: 7 bases; trimmed from J: 4 bases; junction bases lacking a gene match: 9. A single peripheral blood draw of about 120 mL on average was collected from each donor into heparinised tubes. Naive, central memory, regulatory and stem cell-like memory CD4+ T cells were sorted on a BD FACSAria II using a panel including CD45RO, CCR7, CD25, CD127, CD95 and CD27. Purity was above 95% for every sorted population. PBMCs were separated immediately by Lymphoprep density gradient centrifugation and were stained directly, without being cultured. Samples were stained and sorted in pairs, with one healthy donor and one patient per experiment, so that batch effects were minimized.

The sample originates from a study of beta chain features in type 1 diabetes (dated by TCRdb to about 2018). Context from the whole study: Patients and healthy donors did not differ in mean age, gender distribution, total cell number or subset yield. In the study, TCRB repertoires of sorted circulating CD4+ T cell subsets from recently diagnosed type 1 diabetes patients were compared with those of matched healthy donors. A total of approximately 110,000,000 sorted cells were examined across all samples, and a strong correlation was observed between cell number per subset and RNA yield. Whereas all 30 or so donors provided naive and central memory subsets, regulatory and stem cell-like memory subsets were isolated from just 8 patients and about eight healthy donors.

The High Capacity cDNA Reverse Transcription Kit was used to reverse transcribe all of the isolated RNA, meaning that expressed TCRB transcripts were what got sequenced. Deep immunoSEQ sequencing was applied to naive, central memory and regulatory T cell samples, giving an average of about 3.8 million total reads per sample. Sorted cells were lysed in RLT buffer, and RNA was extracted using DNase-treated RNeasy Micro or Mini kits according to cell number. Each cell subset was processed on its own to prevent cross-contamination, while patient and healthy donor samples were processed together. TCRB sequences were amplified from cDNA with the immunoSEQ multiplex PCR, producing 87-bp fragments spanning the CDR3 region. Amplicons were sequenced on the Illumina HiSeq platform. In the authors' own workflow: PCR bias was computationally corrected using synthetic template baselines, reads within Hamming distance 2 were collapsed, and singletons that could not be merged were discarded. By aligning reads against IMGT, V, D and J genes, CDR3 length, and insertions or deletions at six rearrangement sites were assigned. Within each subset, clonotype counts were normalized to sorted cell number, after which true diversity and Gini coefficients were computed with the tcR R package. The overlap coefficient, calculated on TCRB nucleotide sequences, was used to quantify repertoire sharing. Out-of-frame TCRB sequences from naive cells were analyzed as a proxy for the pre-selection repertoire. The table comes from immuneACCESS by way of TCRdb, which keeps in-frame sequences with V and J called. Part of the clones is missing from these tables; in studies checked, under half for an unresolved V gene and the rest for unknown reasons. V and J calls and clone size are as listed in that table; D and trimming were resolved from the DNA. For this sample the table gives some 330,000 clones, of which roughly 12% were detected only once. The ten largest clones add up to roughly 0.0097% of the sample.

Study-wide conclusions, independent of this receptor: Fewer insertions and more nucleotide deletions at VDJ recombination sites were observed in patients with type 1 diabetes, implying thymic rearrangement abnormalities. Only small numbers of individuals were included in the HLA sub-analyses, which left unresolved whether HLA type had any influence on TCRB rearrangement. Because cDNA was sequenced instead of genomic DNA, highly expressing activated cells could be over-represented, though the groups showed no difference in activation or CD3 levels. In all four CD4+ subsets, TCRB CDR3 length was moderately but significantly shorter in type 1 diabetes patients. Naive, central memory and regulatory TCRB repertoires appeared more similar among patients than among healthy donors. PCR might favor shorter templates, but patient and control samples were amplified and corrected together, so any skew would affect both groups equally.

The sequencing sample was made of naive CD4+ T cells from blood. The sample's cell subset or site, from its label and the paper: true naive CD4+ T cells. The receptor chain draws on TRBV2 and TRBJ2-2; TRBD2 agrees with 7 junctional bases. The receptor comes from a woman between 18 and 30 years old with type 1 diabetes. The CDR3: CASTLSGTVTGELFF. The DNA sequence reads TGTGCCAGCACGTTGAGCGGGACGGTCACCGGGGAGCTGTTTTTT.